These T cell receptor beta chains were read from a single sample in a study of control samples from healthy donors and cancer patients. Some clones are missing from TCRdb's copy, which holds only in-frame ones; the method was immunoSEQ multiplex PCR. The profile covers some 140,000 clones, with 88% appearing a single time and 8.7% taken by the ten largest. Sequencing was carried out using blood. The receptor source for this set is a woman aged 30 to 39 in good health. Both conserved end residues are part of each CDR3. The D gene is left open where the match is weak. Size is stated for part of the rows, as once, few or many counts, or as a class when the clone is expanded.

clone_size	j_call	d_call	v_call	cdr3_aa	cdr3_nt
NA	TRBJ1-6	NA	TRBV7-9	CASSLPWPPLHF	TGTGCCAGCAGCTTACCCTGGCCACCCCTCCACTTT
NA	TRBJ2-5	TRBD2	TRBV2	CASSKRLAGGPGETQYF	TGTGCCAGCAGTAAACGACTAGCGGGAGGGCCAGGAGAGACCCAGTACTTC
NA	TRBJ2-1	TRBD2	TRBV7-9	CASIPGLAGVIRSYNEQFF	TGTGCCAGCATCCCAGGACTAGCGGGAGTTATCAGGTCCTACAATGAGCAGTTCTTC
NA	TRBJ2-5	NA	TRBV12-3/TRBV12-4	CASSFDHSETQYF	TGTGCCAGCAGTTTCGATCATAGCGAGACCCAGTACTTC
NA	TRBJ1-1	TRBD1	TRBV2	CASSIQGAYTEAFF	TGTGCCAGCAGTATACAGGGGGCGTACACTGAAGCTTTCTTT
NA	TRBJ2-7	NA	TRBV5-1	CASSLLSGPSYEQYF	TGCGCCAGCAGCCTGCTCTCAGGGCCCTCCTACGAGCAGTACTTC
NA	TRBJ2-6	NA	TRBV24-1	CATSDPDTGANVLTF	TGTGCCACCAGTGACCCTGATACCGGGGCCAACGTCCTGACTTTC
NA	TRBJ2-1	NA	TRBV24-1	CATSEGGYYNEQFF	TGTGCCACCAGTGAAGGGGGATACTACAATGAGCAGTTCTTC
NA	TRBJ2-3	TRBD2	TRBV6-4	CATPPGGSGRTDTQYF	TGTGCCACTCCCCCCGGGGGTAGCGGGAGAACAGATACGCAGTATTTT
NA	TRBJ1-2	NA	TRBV2	CASGQRYGYTF	TGTGCCAGCGGGCAGCGCTATGGCTACACCTTC
NA	TRBJ1-1	TRBD1	TRBV18	CASSPDRLNTEAFF	TGTGCCAGCTCACCGGACAGGTTGAACACTGAAGCTTTCTTT
NA	TRBJ1-3	NA	TRBV4-1	CASSQGFSGNTIYF	TGCGCCAGCAGCCAAGGGTTCTCTGGAAACACCATATATTTT
NA	TRBJ2-5	TRBD1	TRBV6-5	CASSYVTGMQETQYF	TGTGCCAGCAGTTATGTGACAGGGATGCAAGAGACCCAGTACTTC
NA	TRBJ2-3	NA	TRBV5-8	CASTRRGSTDTQYF	TGTGCCAGCACTCGGAGGGGGAGCACAGATACGCAGTATTTT
NA	TRBJ1-5	NA	TRBV19	CASSISTDQPQHF	TGTGCCAGTAGTATAAGCACGGATCAGCCCCAGCATTTT
NA	TRBJ1-2	NA	TRBV5-6	CATHWGSKGYGYTF	TGTGCCACCCACTGGGGGTCGAAGGGCTATGGCTACACCTTC
NA	TRBJ2-7	NA	TRBV5-1	CASSLQGGSFREQYF	TGCGCCAGCAGCTTGCAGGGTGGGTCTTTTCGGGAGCAGTACTTC
NA	TRBJ2-3	TRBD2	TRBV5-4	CASSETSGTDTQYF	TGTGCCAGCAGCGAGACTAGCGGCACAGATACGCAGTATTTT
NA	TRBJ1-3	NA	TRBV11-3	CASSPDGNTIYF	TGTGCCAGCAGTCCAGATGGAAACACCATATATTTT
NA	TRBJ2-7	TRBD2	TRBV5-5	CASSLVASGKYEQYF	TGTGCCAGCAGCTTGGTGGCTAGCGGGAAATACGAGCAGTACTTC
NA	TRBJ1-4	NA	TRBV6-6	CASSPRRDEKLFF	TGTGCCAGCAGTCCACGAAGGGATGAAAAACTGTTTTTT
NA	TRBJ1-2	TRBD1	TRBV6-1	CASSELSGQGAGGYTF	TGTGCCAGCAGTGAATTATCGGGGCAGGGGGCGGGTGGCTACACCTTC
NA	TRBJ2-1	TRBD2	TRBV29-1	CSVGRGTSGRTYNEQFF	TGCAGCGTTGGCCGCGGGACTAGCGGGAGGACCTACAATGAGCAGTTCTTC
NA	TRBJ2-2	TRBD2	TRBV24-1	CATSERLAGMNTGELFF	TGTGCCACCAGTGAAAGACTAGCGGGAATGAACACCGGTGAGCTGTTTTTT
NA	TRBJ2-7	TRBD2	TRBV20-1	CSASFGAGGLYEQYF	TGCAGTGCTAGTTTTGGAGCGGGAGGCTTATACGAGCAGTACTTC
NA	TRBJ1-1	NA	TRBV11-2	CASSLDFDYTEAFF	TGTGCCAGCAGCTTAGATTTCGATTACACTGAAGCTTTCTTT
NA	TRBJ2-2	NA	TRBV28	CASSPSLGLLTGELFF	TGTGCCAGCAGTCCCAGCCTAGGACTCCTCACCGGGGAGCTGTTTTTT
NA	TRBJ2-7	TRBD2	TRBV6-1	CASSGPLSFSGRRNEQYF	TGTGCCAGCAGTGGACCTTTGTCGTTTAGCGGGAGGCGAAACGAGCAGTACTTC
once	TRBJ1-5	NA	TRBV6-5	CASSLWGDQPQHF	TGTGCCAGCAGTTTATGGGGAGATCAGCCCCAGCATTTT
NA	TRBJ2-5	TRBD2	TRBV20-1	CSAWTRETQYF	TGCAGTGCGTGGACTAGGGAGACCCAGTACTTC
NA	TRBJ2-2	NA	TRBV29-1	CSPKWGVGTGELFF	TGCAGCCCCAAGTGGGGGGTGGGCACCGGGGAGCTGTTTTTT
NA	TRBJ2-5	NA	TRBV5-5	CASSLGVLTGGQETQYF	TGTGCCAGCAGCCTCGGGGTCCTCACTGGGGGCCAAGAGACCCAGTACTTC
NA	TRBJ1-1	NA	TRBV6-5	CASSWKGTEAFF	TGTGCCAGCAGTTGGAAGGGCACTGAAGCTTTCTTT
NA	TRBJ1-6	TRBD1	TRBV5-1	CASSLGQGNSPLHF	TGCGCCAGCAGCTTGGGACAGGGCAATTCACCCCTCCACTTT
NA	TRBJ2-1	TRBD2	TRBV19	CASSILAVAGAVDEQFF	TGTGCCAGTAGTATACTCGCGGTAGCGGGAGCGGTGGATGAGCAGTTCTTC
NA	TRBJ2-2	NA	TRBV9	CASSVAPDRSNTGELFF	TGTGCCAGCAGCGTAGCTCCGGACAGATCGAACACCGGGGAGCTGTTTTTT
once	TRBJ2-7	NA	TRBV9	CASSVVPGPTAYEQYF	TGTGCCAGCAGCGTAGTTCCGGGACCAACAGCCTACGAGCAGTACTTC
NA	TRBJ1-2	TRBD1	TRBV3-1/TRBV3-2	CASSQNTPGGDRVAYGYTF	TGTGCCAGCAGCCAAAACACCCCTGGGGGGGACAGGGTTGCCTATGGCTACACCTTC
NA	TRBJ2-1	TRBD2	TRBV18	CASSPGLAGNNEQFF	TGTGCCAGCTCACCAGGTCTAGCGGGAAACAATGAGCAGTTCTTC
once	TRBJ1-2	NA	TRBV6-6	CASSYAPGLKNYGYTF	TGTGCCAGCAGTTACGCCCCGGGACTGAAAAACTATGGCTACACCTTC
NA	TRBJ2-1	NA	TRBV3-1/TRBV3-2	CASSQLGEFGNEQFF	TGTGCCAGCAGCCAACTCGGGGAGTTTGGCAATGAGCAGTTCTTC
NA	TRBJ2-7	NA	TRBV2	CAIDPGQTGEEQYF	TGTGCCATCGACCCGGGACAAACGGGGGAGGAGCAGTACTTC
NA	TRBJ2-7	NA	TRBV21-1	CASSKGKRQGVVYEQYF	TGTGCCAGCAGCAAAGGAAAGCGACAGGGGGTTGTCTACGAGCAGTACTTC
NA	TRBJ1-4	TRBD1	TRBV4-2	CASSQESGGGEKLFF	TGTGCCAGCAGCCAAGAATCAGGGGGGGGCGAAAAACTGTTTTTT
NA	TRBJ2-3	NA	TRBV30	CACWQGGTDTQYF	TGTGCCTGTTGGCAGGGGGGGACAGATACGCAGTATTTT
NA	TRBJ1-1	TRBD1	TRBV5-6	CASSPTYGQGASAFF	TGTGCCAGCAGCCCGACCTACGGACAGGGGGCGTCAGCTTTCTTT
NA	TRBJ2-7	TRBD2	TRBV27	CASRSGLAVYEQYF	TGTGCCAGCAGATCGGGACTAGCGGTCTACGAGCAGTACTTC
NA	TRBJ1-5	NA	TRBV6-5	CASSKSTGSRQPQHF	TGTGCCAGCAGCAAGTCAACAGGGAGTAGGCAGCCCCAGCATTTT
NA	TRBJ1-2	NA	TRBV3-1/TRBV3-2	CASSQDSEEGGYTF	TGTGCCAGCAGCCAAGATAGCGAGGAAGGTGGCTACACCTTC
NA	TRBJ2-2	NA	TRBV7-9	CASSPSRPGELFF	TGTGCCAGCAGCCCTAGCCGCCCCGGGGAGCTGTTTTTT
NA	TRBJ2-1	NA	TRBV5-6	CASSPRPDREVEQFF	TGTGCCAGCAGCCCAAGGCCTGACAGGGAGGTGGAGCAGTTCTTC
NA	TRBJ2-2	TRBD2	TRBV5-1	CASMVASGIAGELFF	TGCGCCAGCATGGTGGCTAGCGGGATCGCCGGGGAGCTGTTTTTT